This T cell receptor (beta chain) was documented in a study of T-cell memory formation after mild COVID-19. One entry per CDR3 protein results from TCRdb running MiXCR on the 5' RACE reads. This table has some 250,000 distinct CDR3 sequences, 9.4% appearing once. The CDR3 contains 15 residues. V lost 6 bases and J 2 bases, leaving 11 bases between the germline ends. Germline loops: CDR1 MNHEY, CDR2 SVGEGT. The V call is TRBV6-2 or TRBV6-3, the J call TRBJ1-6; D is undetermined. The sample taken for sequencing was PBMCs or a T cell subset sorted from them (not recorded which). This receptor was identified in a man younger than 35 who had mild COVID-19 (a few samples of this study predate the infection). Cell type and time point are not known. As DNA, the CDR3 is TGTGCCAGCAGCCTACAGAGGACCTATAATTCACCCCTCCACTTT. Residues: CASSLQRTYNSPLHF.